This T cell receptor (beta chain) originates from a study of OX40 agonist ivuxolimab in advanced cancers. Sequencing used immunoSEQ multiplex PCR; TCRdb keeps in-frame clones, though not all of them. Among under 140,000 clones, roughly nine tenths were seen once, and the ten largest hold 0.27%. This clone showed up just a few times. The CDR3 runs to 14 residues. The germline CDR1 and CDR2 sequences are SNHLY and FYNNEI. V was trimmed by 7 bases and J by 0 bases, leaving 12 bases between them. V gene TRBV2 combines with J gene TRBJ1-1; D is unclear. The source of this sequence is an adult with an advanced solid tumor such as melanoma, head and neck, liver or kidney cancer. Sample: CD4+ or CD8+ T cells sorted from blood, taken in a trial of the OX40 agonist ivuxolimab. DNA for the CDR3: TGTGCCAGCAACTTGTACGGGATGAACACTGAAGCTTTCTTT. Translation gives CASNLYGMNTEAFF.